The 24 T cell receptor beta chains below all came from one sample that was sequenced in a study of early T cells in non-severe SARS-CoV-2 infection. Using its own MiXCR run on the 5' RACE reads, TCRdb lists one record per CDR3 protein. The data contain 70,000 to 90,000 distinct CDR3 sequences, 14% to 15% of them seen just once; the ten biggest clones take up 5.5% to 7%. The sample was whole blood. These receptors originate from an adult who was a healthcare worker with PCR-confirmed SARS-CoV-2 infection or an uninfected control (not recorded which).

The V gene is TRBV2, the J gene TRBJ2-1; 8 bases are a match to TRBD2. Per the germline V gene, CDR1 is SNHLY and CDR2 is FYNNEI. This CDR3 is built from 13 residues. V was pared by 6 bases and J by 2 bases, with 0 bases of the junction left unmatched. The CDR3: CASRLAAYNEQFF. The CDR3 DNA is TGTGCCAGCAGACTAGCGGCCTACAATGAGCAGTTCTTC.

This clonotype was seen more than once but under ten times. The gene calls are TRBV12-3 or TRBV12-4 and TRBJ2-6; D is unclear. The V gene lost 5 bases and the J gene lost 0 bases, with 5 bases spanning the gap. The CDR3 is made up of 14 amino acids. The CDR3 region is CASSPTSGANVLTF. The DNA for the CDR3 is TGTGCCAGCAGTCCTACCTCTGGGGCCAACGTCCTGACTTTC.

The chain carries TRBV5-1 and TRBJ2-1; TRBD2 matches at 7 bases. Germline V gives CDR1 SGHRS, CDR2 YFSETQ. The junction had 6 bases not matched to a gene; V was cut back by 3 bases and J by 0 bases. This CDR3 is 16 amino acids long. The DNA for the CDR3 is TGCGCCAGCAGCTCATGGGGCGGGAGCTCCTACAATGAGCAGTTCTTC. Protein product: CASSSWGGSSYNEQFF.

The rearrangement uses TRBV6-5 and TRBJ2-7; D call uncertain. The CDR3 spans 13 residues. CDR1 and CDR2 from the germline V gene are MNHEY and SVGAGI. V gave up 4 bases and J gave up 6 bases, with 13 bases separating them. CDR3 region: CASSFTRIGEQYF. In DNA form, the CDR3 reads TGTGCCAGCAGTTTTACCCGTATCGGCGAGCAGTACTTC.

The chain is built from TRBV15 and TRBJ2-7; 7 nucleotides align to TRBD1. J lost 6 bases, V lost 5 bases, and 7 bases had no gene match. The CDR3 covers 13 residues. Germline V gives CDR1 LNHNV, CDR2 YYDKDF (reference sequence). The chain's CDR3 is CATSDREPGEQYF. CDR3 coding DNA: TGTGCCACCAGCGACAGGGAACCCGGCGAGCAGTACTTC.

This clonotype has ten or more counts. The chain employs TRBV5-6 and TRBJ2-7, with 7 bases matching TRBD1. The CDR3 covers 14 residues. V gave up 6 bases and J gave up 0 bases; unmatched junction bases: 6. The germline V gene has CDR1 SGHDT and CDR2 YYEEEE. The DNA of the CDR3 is TGTGCCAGCACCCCGACAGGGTCCTCCTACGAGCAGTACTTC. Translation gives CASTPTGSSYEQYF.

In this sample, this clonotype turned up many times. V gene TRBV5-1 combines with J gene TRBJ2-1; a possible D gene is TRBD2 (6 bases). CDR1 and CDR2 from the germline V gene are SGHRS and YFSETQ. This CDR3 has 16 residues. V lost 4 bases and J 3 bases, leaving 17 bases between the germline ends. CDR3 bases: TGCGCCAGCAGCCCGTCAGCAGGCGGGGTCTACAATGAGCAGTTCTTC. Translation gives CASSPSAGGVYNEQFF.

This CDR3 is CASSMGVDYNEQFF. The CDR3 bases are TGTGCCAGTAGTATGGGAGTAGATTACAATGAGCAGTTCTTC. The V gene is TRBV19, the J gene TRBJ2-1; the D gene is possibly TRBD2 (5 bases). Trimming removed 3 bases from V and 4 bases from J, with 10 bases in between. The CDR3 length is 14 residues. Looked up from germline, CDR1 is LNHDA and CDR2 is SQIVND (reference sequence).

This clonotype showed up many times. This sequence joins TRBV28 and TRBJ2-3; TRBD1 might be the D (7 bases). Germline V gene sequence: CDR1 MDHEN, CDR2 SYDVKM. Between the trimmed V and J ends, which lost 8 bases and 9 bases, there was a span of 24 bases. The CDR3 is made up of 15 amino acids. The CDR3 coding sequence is TGTGCCAGCGGCAGGTGGACCCCAGGGGGAGGCACGCAGTATTTT. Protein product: CASGRWTPGGGTQYF.

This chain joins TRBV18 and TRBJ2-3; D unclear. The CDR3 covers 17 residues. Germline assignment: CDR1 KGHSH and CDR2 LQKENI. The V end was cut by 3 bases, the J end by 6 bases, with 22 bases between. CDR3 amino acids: CASSPVRSPGHRDTQYF. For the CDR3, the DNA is TGTGCCAGCTCACCGGTTCGCTCCCCGGGCCACCGGGATACGCAGTATTTT.

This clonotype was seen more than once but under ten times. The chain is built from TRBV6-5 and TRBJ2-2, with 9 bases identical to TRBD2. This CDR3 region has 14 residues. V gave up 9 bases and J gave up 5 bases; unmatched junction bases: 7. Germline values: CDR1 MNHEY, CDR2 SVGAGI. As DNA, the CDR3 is TGTGCCAGTGCTCTAGCGGGGCGAACCGGGGAGCTGTTTTTT. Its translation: CASALAGRTGELFF.

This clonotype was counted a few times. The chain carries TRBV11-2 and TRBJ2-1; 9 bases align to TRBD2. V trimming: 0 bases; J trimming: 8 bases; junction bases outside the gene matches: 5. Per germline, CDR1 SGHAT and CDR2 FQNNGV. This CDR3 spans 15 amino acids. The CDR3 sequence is CASSLEISGRYEQFF. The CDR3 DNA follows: TGTGCCAGCAGCTTAGAAATTAGCGGGAGATATGAGCAGTTCTTC.

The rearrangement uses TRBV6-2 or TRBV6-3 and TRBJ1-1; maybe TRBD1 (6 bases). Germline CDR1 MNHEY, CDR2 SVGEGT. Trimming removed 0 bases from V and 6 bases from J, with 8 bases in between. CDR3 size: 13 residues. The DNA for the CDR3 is TGTGCCAGCAGTTACTCGAGGGGGGCTGAAGCTTTCTTT. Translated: CASSYSRGAEAFF.

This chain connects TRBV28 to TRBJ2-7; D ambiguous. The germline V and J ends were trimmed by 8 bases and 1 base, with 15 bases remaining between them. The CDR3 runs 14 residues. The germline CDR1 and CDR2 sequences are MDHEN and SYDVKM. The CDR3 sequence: CASLPLWLSYEQYF. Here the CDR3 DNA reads TGTGCCAGCCTACCCCTGTGGCTTTCCTACGAGCAGTACTTC.

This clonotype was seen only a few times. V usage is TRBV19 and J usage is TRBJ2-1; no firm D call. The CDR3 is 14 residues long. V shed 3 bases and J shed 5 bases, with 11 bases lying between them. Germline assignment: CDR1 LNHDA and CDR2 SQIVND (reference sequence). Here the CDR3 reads CASSMVGRDNEQFF. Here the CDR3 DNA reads TGTGCCAGTAGTATGGTGGGCCGGGACAATGAGCAGTTCTTC.

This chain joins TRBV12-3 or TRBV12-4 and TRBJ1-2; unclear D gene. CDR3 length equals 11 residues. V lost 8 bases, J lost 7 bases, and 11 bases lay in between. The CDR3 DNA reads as TGTGCCAGCGGGTCGGGGAGTGGCTACACCTTC. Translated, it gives CASGSGSGYTF.

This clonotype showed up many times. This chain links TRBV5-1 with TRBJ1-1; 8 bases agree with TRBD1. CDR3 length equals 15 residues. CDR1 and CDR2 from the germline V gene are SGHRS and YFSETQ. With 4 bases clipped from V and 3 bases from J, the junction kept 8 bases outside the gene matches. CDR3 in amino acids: CASSRRDRRDTEAFF. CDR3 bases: TGCGCCAGCAGCCGACGGGACAGGAGAGACACTGAAGCTTTCTTT.

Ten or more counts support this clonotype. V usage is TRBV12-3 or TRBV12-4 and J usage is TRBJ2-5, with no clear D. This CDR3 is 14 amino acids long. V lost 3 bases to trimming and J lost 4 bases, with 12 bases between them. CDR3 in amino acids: CASSFGSAAETQYF. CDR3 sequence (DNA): TGTGCCAGCAGTTTCGGGTCGGCCGCAGAGACCCAGTACTTC.

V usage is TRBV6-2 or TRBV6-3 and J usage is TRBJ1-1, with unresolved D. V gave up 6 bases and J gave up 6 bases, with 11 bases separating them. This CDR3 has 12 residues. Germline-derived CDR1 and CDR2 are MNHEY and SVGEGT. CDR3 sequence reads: CASSQTSSEAFF. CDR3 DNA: TGTGCCAGCAGCCAAACATCGTCTGAAGCTTTCTTT.

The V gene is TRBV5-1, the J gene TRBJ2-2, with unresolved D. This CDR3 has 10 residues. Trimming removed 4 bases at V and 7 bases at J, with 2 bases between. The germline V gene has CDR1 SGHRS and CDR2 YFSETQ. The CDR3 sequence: CASSHGELFF. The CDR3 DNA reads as TGCGCCAGCAGCCACGGGGAGCTGTTTTTT.

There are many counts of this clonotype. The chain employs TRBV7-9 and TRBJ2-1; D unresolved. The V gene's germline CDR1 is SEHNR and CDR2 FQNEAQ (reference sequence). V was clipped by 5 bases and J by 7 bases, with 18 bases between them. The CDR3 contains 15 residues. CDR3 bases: TGTGCCAGCAGCCCTGTACAGATGGATGGAAATGAGCAGTTCTTC. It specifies CASSPVQMDGNEQFF.

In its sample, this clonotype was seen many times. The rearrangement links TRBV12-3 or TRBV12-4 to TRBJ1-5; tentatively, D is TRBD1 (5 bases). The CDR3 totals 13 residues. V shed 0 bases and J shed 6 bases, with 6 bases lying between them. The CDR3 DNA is TGTGCCAGCAGTTTAGCGCAGGGTCAGCCCCAGCATTTT. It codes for CASSLAQGQPQHF.

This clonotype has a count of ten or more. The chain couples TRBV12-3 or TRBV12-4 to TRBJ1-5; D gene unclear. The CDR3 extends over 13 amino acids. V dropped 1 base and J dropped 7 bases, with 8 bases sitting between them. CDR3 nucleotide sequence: TGTGCCAGCAGTTTAGGGGAAGGGCAGCCCCAGCATTTT. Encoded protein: CASSLGEGQPQHF.

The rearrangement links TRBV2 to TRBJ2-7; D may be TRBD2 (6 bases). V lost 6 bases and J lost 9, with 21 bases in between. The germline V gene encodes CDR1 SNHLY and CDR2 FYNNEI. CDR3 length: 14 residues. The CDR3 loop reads CASRPGLGTEGQYF. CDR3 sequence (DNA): TGTGCCAGCAGGCCGGGACTGGGGACTGAGGGGCAGTACTTC.